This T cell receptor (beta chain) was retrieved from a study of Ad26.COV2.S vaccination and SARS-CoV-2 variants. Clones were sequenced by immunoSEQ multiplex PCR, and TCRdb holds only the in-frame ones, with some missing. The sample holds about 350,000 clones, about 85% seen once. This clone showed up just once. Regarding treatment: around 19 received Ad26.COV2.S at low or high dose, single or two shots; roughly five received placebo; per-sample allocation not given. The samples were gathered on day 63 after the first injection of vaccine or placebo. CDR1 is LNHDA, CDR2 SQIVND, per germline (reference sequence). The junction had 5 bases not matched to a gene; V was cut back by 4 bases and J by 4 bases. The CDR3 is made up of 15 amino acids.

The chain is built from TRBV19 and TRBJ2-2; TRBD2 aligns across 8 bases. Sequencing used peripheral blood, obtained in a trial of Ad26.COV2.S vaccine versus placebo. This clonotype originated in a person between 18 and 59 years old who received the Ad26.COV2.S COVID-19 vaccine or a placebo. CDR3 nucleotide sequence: TGTGCCAGTAGTACGGCGGGGGGCAGCACCGGGGAGCTGTTTTTT. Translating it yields CASSTAGGSTGELFF.